The 20 T cell receptor beta chains below were found in one sample sequenced in a study of Tregs in tolerant kidney transplant recipients. Mixed chimerism was transient after nonmyeloablative marrow transplants from related graft donors. Repertoires were generated with immunoSEQ multiplex PCR, while TCRdb's copy carries only in-frame clones and drops some. Seen here are roughly 70,000 clones, 70% to 90% observed once, and the top ten hold approximately 3.9%. The material was CD4+ T cells from blood (PBMCs), obtained 6 months after the transplant. The receptors shown here come from a human patient who received a combined kidney and bone marrow transplant. Some T cells could come from the graft donor.

The chain links TRBV2 to TRBJ2-2, with 9 bases aligning to TRBD1. The CDR3 is made up of 16 amino acids. Germline trimming cut 6 bases from V and 3 bases from J; bases unmatched to any gene: 8. Germline V lookup: CDR1 SNHLY, CDR2 FYNNEI. CDR3 residues: CASSEGTGWDTGELFF. In DNA, the CDR3 is TGTGCCAGCAGCGAGGGGACAGGGTGGGACACCGGGGAGCTGTTTTTT.

The chain is built from TRBV7-2 and TRBJ2-3; D is undetermined. This CDR3 spans 12 amino acids. V lost 5 bases, J lost 9 bases, and 12 bases lay in between. Germline loops: CDR1 SGHTA, CDR2 FQGNSA. CDR3: CASSDGWRTQYF. The CDR3 bases are TGTGCCAGCAGCGACGGGTGGAGAACGCAGTATTTT. The variable domain in full, completed from reference TRBV7-2 and TRBJ2-3, reads GAGVSQSPSNKVTEKGKDVELRCDPISGHTALYWYRQSLGQGLEFLIYFQGNSAPDKSGLPSDRFSAERTGGSVSTLTIQRTQQEDSAVYLCASSDGWRTQYFGPGTRLTVL.

The rearrangement joins TRBV7-8 to TRBJ2-5; D is possibly TRBD1 (5 bases). The J call may be mistaken, given a closer DNA end match to TRBJ2-7. Germline assignment: CDR1 SGHVS and CDR2 FQNEAQ. The CDR3 has 13 residues. CDR3 nucleotide sequence: TGTGCCAGCAGCTTAGGCAGGGTCTACGAGCAGTACTTC. This translates into CASSLGRVYEQYF.

The rearrangement uses TRBV7-9 and TRBJ1-2; 12 bases map to TRBD1. V lost 2 bases, J lost 4 bases, and 5 bases stayed unmatched. The V gene's germline CDR1 is SEHNR and CDR2 FQNEAQ (reference sequence). CDR3 length equals 16 residues. The CDR3 bases are TGTGCCAGCAGCTTAAACGGGGACAGGGGGCTCTATGGCTACACCTTC. This codes for CASSLNGDRGLYGYTF.

The chain employs TRBV7-8 and TRBJ2-3; D is uncertain. The CDR3 is 12 amino acids. Germline loops: CDR1 SGHVS, CDR2 FQNEAQ. With 2 bases removed from V and 5 bases from J, the gap between germline ends came to 5 bases. The CDR3 region is CASSLLGDTQYF. The CDR3 nucleotides read TGTGCCAGCAGCTTACTAGGAGATACGCAGTATTTT.

This rearrangement joins TRBV19 to TRBJ1-3, with a tentative D call TRBD1 (6 bases). The germline gives CDR1 LNHDA, CDR2 SQIVND (reference sequence). CDR3 length: 16 residues. V dropped 4 bases and J dropped 0 bases, with 13 bases sitting between them. The CDR3 here is CASSTPGGPSGNTIYF. CDR3 in DNA: TGTGCCAGTAGTACCCCGGGGGGGCCCTCTGGAAACACCATATATTTT. The full variable domain, completed using reference TRBV19 and TRBJ1-3, is DGGITQSPKYLFRKEGQNVTLSCEQNLNHDAMYWYRQDPGQGLRLIYYSQIVNDFQKGDIAEGYSVSREKKESFPLTVTSAQKNPTAFYLCASSTPGGPSGNTIYFGEGSWLTVV.

The chain joins TRBV25-1 to TRBJ1-2; a possible D gene is TRBD1 (5 bases). The length of the CDR3 is 13 residues. Germline CDR1 MGHDK, CDR2 SYGVNS. V lost 7 bases and J 7 bases, leaving 16 bases between the germline ends. This CDR3 is CASIGQGTRGYTF. The CDR3 nucleotides read TGTGCCAGCATAGGGCAGGGTACGCGTGGCTACACCTTC.

This clone was seen just once. This chain joins TRBV14 and TRBJ1-1, with D unclear. CDR1 is SGHDN and CDR2 is FVKESK in the germline V gene. Trimming left V 4 bases short and J 1 base short, with 10 bases between. The CDR3 has 14 residues. The DNA of the CDR3 is TGTGCCAGCAGCCTGGGGAGCGGGAACACTGAAGCTTTCTTT. It yields the protein CASSLGSGNTEAFF.

The chain recombines TRBV7-9 with TRBJ1-2; no clear D gene. Trimming took off 1 base at V and 5 bases at J, with 8 bases between the two ends. Germline V gene sequence: CDR1 SEHNR, CDR2 FQNEAQ (reference sequence). The CDR3 covers 13 residues. CDR3 DNA: TGTGCCAGCAGCTTAGGAAGCGGGTATGGCTACACCTTC. Its translation: CASSLGSGYGYTF.

This sequence joins TRBV5-1 and TRBJ2-4; 11 bases match TRBD1. V was pared by 2 bases and J by 2 bases, with 9 bases of the junction left unmatched. Germline V gives CDR1 SGHRS, CDR2 YFSETQ. The CDR3 loop spans 18 amino acids. CDR3 region: CASSLNSRDRGSKNIQYF. CDR3 nucleotide sequence: TGCGCCAGCAGCTTAAACTCCCGGGACAGGGGGTCCAAAAACATTCAGTACTTC. Drawing the rest from reference TRBV5-1 and TRBJ2-4, the complete variable domain is KAGVTQTPRYLIKTRGQQVTLSCSPISGHRSVSWYQQTPGQGLQFLFEYFSETQRNKGNFPGRFSGRQFSNSRSEMNVSTLELGDSALYLCASSLNSRDRGSKNIQYFGAGTRLSVL.

The chain links TRBV10-3 to TRBJ2-5; 7 nucleotides match TRBD2. The J segment lost 9 bases and the V segment lost 10 bases, leaving 17 bases of the junction unmatched. The CDR3 is made up of 14 amino acids. Per germline, CDR1 ENHRY and CDR2 SYGVKD. CDR3 loop: CATTSGTRGGSQYF. Here the CDR3 DNA reads TGTGCCACTACGAGCGGGACCCGTGGGGGGTCCCAGTACTTC.

The chain carries TRBV30 and TRBJ2-1; 8 bases are a match to TRBD2. The CDR3 has 14 residues. J was trimmed by 8 bases and V by 3 bases; bases with no gene match: 9. CDR1 and CDR2 (germline): GTSNPN, SVGIG (reference sequence). DNA of the CDR3: TGTGCCTGGAGCCGGGGGGGGGTATTCTATGAGCAGTTCTTC. It translates to CAWSRGGVFYEQFF.

V and J are TRBV2 and TRBJ2-4; 9 bases are a match to TRBD1. Germline V CDR1 and CDR2: SNHLY, FYNNEI. CDR3 length: 12 residues. With 8 bases clipped from V and 8 bases from J, the junction kept 4 bases outside the gene matches. CDR3 sequence: CASSRTGDIQYF. DNA of the CDR3: TGTGCCAGCTCAAGGACAGGGGACATTCAGTACTTC. The whole variable domain, filled in from reference TRBV2 and TRBJ2-4, reads EPEVTQTPSHQVTQMGQEVILRCVPISNHLYFYWYRQILGQKVEFLVSFYNNEISEKSEIFDDQFSVERPDGSNFTLKIRSTKLEDSAMYFCASSRTGDIQYFGAGTRLSVL.

The chain recombines TRBV6-1 with TRBJ2-6, with a possible D match to TRBD1 (5 bases). V was cut by 3 bases and J by 4 bases, with 10 bases left in between. Germline-derived CDR1 and CDR2 are MNHNS and SASEGT. There are 15 residues in the CDR3. CDR3 region: CASSDPHRGANVLTF. Here the CDR3 DNA reads TGTGCCAGCAGTGATCCCCACAGGGGGGCCAACGTCCTGACTTTC.

The chain couples TRBV30 to TRBJ1-4; 7 nucleotides match TRBD1. CDR1 GTSNPN and CDR2 SVGIG come from the germline V gene (reference sequence). V was clipped by 3 bases and J by 5 bases; unmatched bases: 3. There are 13 residues in the CDR3. The CDR3 loop is CAWRRGPNEKLFF. CDR3 nucleotides: TGTGCCTGGAGGAGGGGGCCGAATGAAAAACTGTTTTTT.

This sequence joins TRBV20-1 and TRBJ2-7; D remains unclear. Germline CDR1 is DFQATT and CDR2 is SNEGSKA (reference sequence). Trimming pared 6 bases from V and 1 base from J, leaving 7 bases between. This CDR3 has 11 residues. CDR3: CSALYSYEQYF. The CDR3 DNA reads as TGCAGTGCCCTTTATTCCTACGAGCAGTACTTC.

V is TRBV2 and J is TRBJ1-1; D might be TRBD1 (6 bases). CDR3 length equals 12 residues. Germline V CDR1 and CDR2: SNHLY, FYNNEI. Between the trimmed V and J ends, which lost 6 bases and 6 bases, there was a span of 11 bases. The DNA for the CDR3 is TGTGCCAGCAGCCTACAGGGATCTGAAGCTTTCTTT. It encodes CASSLQGSEAFF.

This clone was counted a few times. The chain uses TRBV5-4 and TRBJ2-2, with a tentative D call TRBD2 (5 bases). Germline CDR1 reads SGHNT; CDR2 reads YYREEE (reference sequence). V was shortened by 4 bases and J by 6 bases, with 16 bases between the two germline ends. This CDR3 region has 15 residues. The CDR3 reads CASSVIAGGPGELFF. CDR3 coding DNA: TGTGCCAGCAGCGTGATTGCTGGCGGGCCCGGGGAGCTGTTTTTT.

The chain couples TRBV4-2 to TRBJ2-3; 7 bases are shared with TRBD2. V trimming: 0 bases; J trimming: 5 bases; junction bases outside the gene matches: 8. The CDR3 consists of 16 residues. Germline V gene lookup returns CDR1 LGHNA and CDR2 YNFKEQ. The CDR3 DNA follows: TGTGCCAGCAGCCAAGATATGGCGGGAGATATAGATACGCAGTATTTT. It encodes CASSQDMAGDIDTQYF.

A few counts support this clone. This sequence joins TRBV10-3 and TRBJ2-7; D may be TRBD2 (5 bases). Germline values: CDR1 ENHRY, CDR2 SYGVKD. This CDR3 spans 15 amino acids. The ends were cut back, 5 bases at V and 1 base at J, with 15 bases in the middle. CDR3 coding DNA: TGTGCCATCAGTCCTAAGGCCGGCGGGTCCTACGAGCAGTACTTC. Translated: CAISPKAGGSYEQYF.